Below, 14 T cell receptor beta chains from the same sample are listed, as sequenced in a study of T cells in localized non-small cell lung cancer. The repertoire was sequenced with immunoSEQ multiplex PCR; TCRdb's copy has only in-frame clones and lacks some. The table shows roughly 6,000 clones, with 65% to 90% occurring only once. The sequencing used peripheral blood mononuclear cells, collected before any cancer treatment. Receptors originate from an older female donor with stage II lung adenocarcinoma.

CDR3 amino acids: CATSRAFRSYNEQFF. CDR3 coding DNA: TGTGCCACCAGCAGAGCTTTCAGGTCCTACAATGAGCAGTTCTTC. V is TRBV15 and J is TRBJ2-1; D remains ambiguous. The length of the CDR3 is 15 residues. Per the germline V gene, CDR1 is LNHNV and CDR2 is YYDKDF (reference sequence). V was pared by 1 base and J by 1 base, with 8 bases between. The complete variable domain, with remaining parts taken from reference TRBV15 and TRBJ2-1, reads DAMVIQNPRYQVTQFGKPVTLSCSQTLNHNVMYWYQQKSSQAPKLLFHYYDKDFNNEADTPDNFQSRRPNTSFCFLDIRSPGLGDTAMYLCATSRAFRSYNEQFFGPGTRLTVL.

This chain uses TRBV7-3 with TRBJ1-2; 7 bases are shared with TRBD1. J lost 6 bases, V lost 5 bases, and 15 bases had no gene match. Germline V lookup: CDR1 SGHTA, CDR2 FQGTGA. The length of the CDR3 is 16 residues. The CDR3 here is CASSPGTADLGHGYTF. In nucleotides, the CDR3 is TGTGCCAGCAGCCCCGGGACAGCGGATTTGGGCCATGGCTACACCTTC.

This chain uses TRBV7-9 with TRBJ1-3; D is undetermined. V was cut by 3 bases and J by 0 bases, with 15 bases left in between. This CDR3 has 17 amino acids. Germline V lookup: CDR1 SEHNR, CDR2 FQNEAQ (reference sequence). The CDR3, as DNA: TGTGCCAGCAGCTTCCTTTCGGACCTCGGCTCTGGAAACACCATATATTTT. Protein product: CASSFLSDLGSGNTIYF.

The rearrangement uses TRBV5-6 and TRBJ1-2; D is ambiguous. V lost 5 bases and J 1 base, leaving 15 bases between the germline ends. The CDR3 spans 15 residues. The germline V gene has CDR1 SGHDT and CDR2 YYEEEE. CDR3 in DNA: TGTGCCAGCAGTTCCCCGGGAGGGAATAACTATGGCTACACCTTC. This gives the protein CASSSPGGNNYGYTF.

The chain is built from TRBV28 and TRBJ2-7, with D tentatively TRBD1 or TRBD2 (5 bases each). This CDR3 spans 14 amino acids. Germline V lookup: CDR1 MDHEN, CDR2 SYDVKM. V was clipped by 4 bases and J by 0 bases, with 10 bases between them. The chain's CDR3 is CASSSGALSYEQYV. As DNA, the CDR3 is TGTGCCAGCAGTTCCGGGGCCCTCTCCTACGAGCAGTACGTC.

The rearrangement uses TRBV11-2 and TRBJ1-4; D is perhaps TRBD1 (6 bases). V was trimmed by 0 bases and J by 8 bases, leaving 13 bases between them. Germline CDR1 reads SGHAT; CDR2 reads FQNNGV. The CDR3 length is 15 residues. The CDR3 DNA follows: TGTGCCAGCAGCTTAGACGAGGGGGGGGAGGAAAAACTGTTTTTT. Translated: CASSLDEGGEEKLFF.

Points on this clone: A read error may account for a junction end that differs from germline. V and J are TRBV2 and TRBJ2-1, with D possibly called TRBD1 or TRBD2 (5 bases each). The germline gives CDR1 SNHLY, CDR2 FYNNEI. The CDR3 spans 13 residues. In DNA, the CDR3 is TGTGCCAGCAGTGATCAGGGCCCGACCGGGAAGCTCTTC. Its protein product is CASSDQGPTGKLF.

In this sample, this clone turned up once. The V gene is TRBV7-8, the J gene TRBJ1-3; 9 bases map to TRBD1. Unmatched junction bases numbered 6, after V lost 3 bases and J lost 0 bases. The germline gives CDR1 SGHVS, CDR2 FQNEAQ. CDR3 size: 17 residues. The CDR3 nucleotides are TGTGCCAGCAGCTTCGCTGGGACAGGGTTCTCTGGAAACACCATATATTTT. It yields the protein CASSFAGTGFSGNTIYF. Supplemented by reference TRBV7-8 and TRBJ1-3, the full variable domain reads GAGVSQSPRYKVAKRGQDVALRCDPISGHVSLFWYQQALGQGPEFLTYFQNEAQLDKSGLPSDRFFAERPEGSVSTLKIQRTQQEDSAVYLCASSFAGTGFSGNTIYFGEGSWLTVV.

V gene TRBV29-1 combines with J gene TRBJ2-5; D remains unclear. Germline V lookup: CDR1 SQVTM, CDR2 ANQGSEA. The CDR3 is made up of 12 amino acids. V dropped 3 bases and J dropped 6 bases, with 11 bases sitting between them. CDR3 nucleotide sequence: TGCAGCGTTGATAAGGCCCCGAAGACCCAGTACTTC. It codes for CSVDKAPKTQYF.

The J gene is TRBJ1-4, the V gene TRBV29-1; perhaps TRBD1 as D (6 bases). Germline V CDR1 and CDR2: SQVTM, ANQGSEA. The CDR3 has 13 amino acids. The CDR3 DNA follows: TGCATCACTGCAACAGGGCCCAGCGAAAAACTGTTTTTT. It is translated as CITATGPSEKLFF.

The J gene is TRBJ2-4, the V gene TRBV25-1; D gene unclear. There are 13 residues in the CDR3. Germline CDR1 MGHDK, CDR2 SYGVNS. V was clipped by 2 bases and J by 4 bases, with 6 bases between them. In DNA form, the CDR3 reads TGTGCCAGCAGTGAAGGCCCAAAAAACATTCAGTACTTC. Encoded protein: CASSEGPKNIQYF.

The chain links TRBV5-4 to TRBJ2-5; 7 nucleotides align to TRBD1. The CDR3 runs to 15 residues. With V trimmed by 2 bases and J by 5 bases, 9 bases remained unmatched. CDR1 is SGHNT, CDR2 YYREEE, per germline (reference sequence). The DNA for the CDR3 is TGTGCCAGCAGCTTAGGGGGACAGCCGGCGGAGACCCAGTACTTC. As protein: CASSLGGQPAETQYF.

This clone was seen a single time. The chain couples TRBV27 to TRBJ1-2; 8 positions match TRBD1. The germline gives CDR1 MNHEY, CDR2 SMNVEV (reference sequence). The CDR3 totals 16 residues. V lost 2 bases to trimming and J lost 4 bases; unmatched junction nucleotides: 9. This CDR3 reads CASSLTGGMVVYGYTF. In nucleotides, the CDR3 is TGTGCCAGCAGTTTAACAGGGGGGATGGTGGTCTATGGCTACACCTTC.

This clone was detected only once. V gene TRBV6-5 combines with J gene TRBJ1-1; D is ambiguous. The germline V and J ends were trimmed by 4 bases and 6 bases, with 12 bases remaining between them. This CDR3 contains 13 residues. Germline V gives CDR1 MNHEY, CDR2 SVGAGI. In DNA form, the CDR3 reads TGTGCCAGCAGTTTATCCAACAACCCTGAAGCTTTCTTT. Translated, it gives CASSLSNNPEAFF.